This T cell receptor beta chain was sequenced during a study of identical twins. General study findings and limits: Instead of following the same donors, the conclusions were based on cross-sectional statistical analysis.

The V gene's germline CDR1 is WNHNN and CDR2 SYGVQD (reference sequence). The CDR3 is made up of 16 amino acids. Unmatched junction bases numbered 6, after V lost 7 bases and J lost 2 bases. TCRdb re-derived calls from the 5' RACE reads in MiXCR, one entry per CDR3 protein. The repertoire holds a few hundred thousand distinct CDR3 sequences, with roughly 20% as singletons. A remark on this clonotype: Its specificity is not known.

Input material: naive T cells sorted from blood. The TCR sequence derives from a man aged 45-65 years in good health. The chain links TRBV10-1 to TRBJ1-5; 12 bases match TRBD1. The CDR3 bases are TGCGCCAGCACCGGGACAGGGGGCCTCCGCAATCAGCCCCAGCATTTT. It yields the protein CASTGTGGLRNQPQHF.